These 21 T cell receptor beta chains share one sample of origin, sequenced in a study of PD-1 blockade in classical Hodgkin lymphoma. Using immunoSEQ multiplex PCR, the repertoire was profiled, and TCRdb retains in-frame clones only, with some absent. The data hold approximately 41,000 clones, with over 75% observed a single time. With no exception, relapse followed autologous stem cell transplantation in all patients, and brentuximab vedotin exposure varied. Material: peripheral blood mononuclear cells (PBMCs), obtained at baseline. These receptors all stem from a human donor with classical Hodgkin lymphoma.

This chain connects TRBV7-2 to TRBJ2-7, with 9 positions matching TRBD1. Germline CDR1 and CDR2: SGHTA and FQGNSA. Trimming removed 5 bases from V and 4 bases from J; junction bases left unmatched: 12. The CDR3 runs 16 residues. The CDR3 reads CASSLGTGTSSYEQYF. The CDR3 DNA reads TGTGCCAGCAGCCTGGGGACAGGGACGAGTTCGTACGAGCAGTACTTC.

The chain joins TRBV7-9 to TRBJ2-1; a weak D match, TRBD1 (5 bases). The CDR3 has 14 residues. The germline gives CDR1 SEHNR, CDR2 FQNEAQ (reference sequence). Between the trimmed V and J ends, which lost 2 bases and 8 bases, there was a span of 13 bases. The CDR3 reads CASSLISREHEQFF. In DNA, the CDR3 is TGTGCCAGCAGCTTAATCTCCAGGGAACATGAGCAGTTCTTC.

This chain uses TRBV18 with TRBJ2-7, with 9 bases aligning to TRBD2. The CDR3 spans 20 residues. In germline, CDR1 is KGHSH, CDR2 LQKENI. With 1 base clipped from V and 2 bases from J, the junction kept 18 bases outside the gene matches. The DNA of the CDR3 is TGTGCCAGCTCACCACTGGGAGGGCTAGCGGGGACCATAACACCCTACGAGCAGTACTTC. This sequence encodes CASSPLGGLAGTITPYEQYF.

As DNA, the CDR3 is TGTGCCAGCAATCCCACAGTGAGCTCTGGAAACACCATATATTTT. Encoded protein: CASNPTVSSGNTIYF. The chain couples TRBV2 to TRBJ1-3, with no clear D. Looked up from germline, CDR1 is SNHLY and CDR2 is FYNNEI. Trimming cost V 7 bases and J 0 bases, with 13 bases left between them. The CDR3 runs 15 residues.

This rearrangement joins TRBV11-1 to TRBJ1-2; the D is unclear. There are 13 residues in the CDR3. Trimming stripped 1 base from V and 5 bases from J, with 8 bases between. Germline V gene lookup returns CDR1 SGHAT and CDR2 FQDESV (reference sequence). CDR3 DNA sequence: TGTGCCAGCAGCTTAGTGGAACAATATGGCTACACCTTC. Amino acid sequence: CASSLVEQYGYTF.

Within the sample, this clone is medium-sized. The V and J genes are TRBV21-1 and TRBJ2-7. TRBV21-1 is labeled a pseudogene. The CDR3 runs 12 residues. CDR3: CASSKVGYEQYF. DNA of the CDR3: TGTGCCAGCAGCAAAGTAGGGTACGAGCAGTACTTC.

V gene TRBV7-2 combines with J gene TRBJ2-7, with D maybe TRBD1 (5 bases). This CDR3 has 16 residues. The ends were cut back, 5 bases at V and 5 bases at J, with 22 bases in the middle. Germline assignment: CDR1 SGHTA and CDR2 FQGNSA. The CDR3 loop reads CASSPLGQGFLDEQYF. CDR3 in DNA: TGTGCCAGCAGCCCCTTAGGGCAGGGATTCCTTGACGAGCAGTACTTC.

The chain recombines TRBV7-2 with TRBJ2-1; D is uncertain. The V gene's germline CDR1 is SGHTA and CDR2 FQGNSA. The CDR3 consists of 13 residues. Trimming took 5 bases from V and 8 from J, leaving 13 bases between them. CDR3 in DNA: TGTGCCAGCAGCCTGATTCCCGGGCATGAGCAGTTCTTC. Translation: CASSLIPGHEQFF.

This clone was observed a few times. The rearrangement joins TRBV7-6 to TRBJ2-7; D gene uncertain. The ends were cut back, 1 base at V and 3 bases at J, with 10 bases in the middle. The CDR3 sequence is 14 residues long. Per germline, CDR1 SGHVS and CDR2 FNYEAQ. The CDR3 protein is CASSLDLGGYEQYF. The CDR3 region has the DNA TGTGCCAGCAGCTTAGATCTGGGTGGCTACGAGCAGTACTTC.

This rearrangement joins TRBV7-9 to TRBJ1-4; D uncertain. Germline V CDR1 and CDR2: SEHNR, FQNEAQ (reference sequence). Between the trimmed V and J ends, which lost 1 base and 5 bases, there was a span of 11 bases. The length of the CDR3 is 15 residues. The CDR3 protein is CASSLDAEKNEKLFF. The CDR3 DNA is TGTGCCAGCAGCTTAGATGCGGAAAAAAATGAAAAACTGTTTTTT.

The rearrangement uses TRBV7-9 and TRBJ2-5; D might be TRBD1 (6 bases). Trimming took 3 bases from V and 5 from J, leaving 7 bases between them. Looked up from germline, CDR1 is SEHNR and CDR2 is FQNEAQ (reference sequence). The CDR3 is made up of 12 amino acids. In DNA, the CDR3 is TGTGCCAGCAGCTTCACAGGGGAGACCCAGTACTTC. As protein: CASSFTGETQYF.

The chain joins TRBV4-2 to TRBJ1-1; D perhaps matches TRBD1 (6 bases). Germline V gene sequence: CDR1 LGHNA, CDR2 YNFKEQ. The CDR3 totals 16 residues. The V gene lost 3 bases and the J gene lost 3 bases, with 17 bases spanning the gap. The CDR3 spells CASSHSNGGADTEAFF. The DNA for the CDR3 is TGTGCCAGCAGCCACTCGAATGGGGGCGCGGACACTGAAGCTTTCTTT.

The V call is TRBV10-1, the J call TRBJ2-2; TRBD1 matches 7 bases. Germline CDR1 WNHNN, CDR2 SYGVQD (reference sequence). The CDR3 loop spans 14 amino acids. Trimming cost V 6 bases and J 5 bases; bases outside gene matches: 6. The CDR3 sequence is CASRQGTGTGELFF. The DNA of the CDR3 is TGCGCCAGCAGACAGGGGACGGGTACCGGGGAGCTGTTTTTT.

This chain links TRBV4-3 with TRBJ1-6; a weak D match, TRBD1 (5 bases). V shed 4 bases and J shed 13 bases, with 17 bases lying between them. This CDR3 has 14 residues. The germline CDR1 and CDR2 sequences are LGHNA and YSLEER. CDR3 region: CASSLGQGNPPLHF. CDR3 nucleotide sequence: TGCGCCAGCAGCCTGGGGCAGGGTAACCCTCCCCTCCACTTT.

This clone turned up a few times. This chain uses TRBV27 with TRBJ2-7; D unclear. Looked up from germline, CDR1 is MNHEY and CDR2 is SMNVEV (reference sequence). CDR3 length: 11 amino acids. V lost 8 bases to trimming and J lost 5 bases, with 10 bases between them. The CDR3 sequence: CASRLRDEQYF. DNA for the CDR3: TGTGCCAGCCGCCTCCGGGACGAGCAGTACTTC.

This clone was seen a single time. The gene calls are TRBV4-1 and TRBJ1-2; D perhaps matches TRBD1 (5 bases). The CDR3 length is 14 residues. With 2 bases removed from V and 8 bases from J, the gap between germline ends came to 15 bases. Germline CDR1 is MGHRA and CDR2 is YSYEKL. CDR3 coding DNA: TGCGCCAGCAGCCAACCCAGGGTAGTGGGGGGCTACACCTTC. This translates into CASSQPRVVGGYTF.

This clone was detected only once. The chain joins TRBV27 to TRBJ2-2; D remains ambiguous. This CDR3 is built from 12 residues. Trimming took off 2 bases at V and 8 bases at J, with 6 bases between the two ends. The germline V gene encodes CDR1 MNHEY and CDR2 SMNVEV (reference sequence). The CDR3 DNA follows: TGTGCCAGCAGTTTAAACCGGGGGGAGCTGTTTTTT. Amino acids: CASSLNRGELFF.

This clone was counted once. The genes are TRBV30 and TRBJ1-2; D uncertain. Germline lookup yields CDR1 GTSNPN and CDR2 SVGIG (reference sequence). CDR3 size: 14 residues. Trimming took off 1 base at V and 4 bases at J, with 13 bases between the two ends. CDR3 in DNA: TGTGCCTGGAGTGAGGCCACCTGGGGCTATGGCTACACCTTC. This gives the protein CAWSEATWGYGYTF.

The V gene is TRBV2, the J gene TRBJ1-2, with D possibly TRBD1 on 5 matching bases. V lost 3 bases to trimming and J lost 5 bases, with 13 bases between them. The CDR3 has 14 residues. CDR1 and CDR2 (germline): SNHLY, FYNNEI. The CDR3 spells CASSDPGSRYGYTF. The DNA for the CDR3 is TGTGCCAGCAGTGATCCAGGGAGTCGGTATGGCTACACCTTC. Full variable domain (missing parts from reference TRBV2 and TRBJ1-2): EPEVTQTPSHQVTQMGQEVILRCVPISNHLYFYWYRQILGQKVEFLVSFYNNEISEKSEIFDDQFSVERPDGSNFTLKIRSTKLEDSAMYFCASSDPGSRYGYTFGSGTRLTVV.

This clone was seen only a few times. This rearrangement joins TRBV2 to TRBJ1-6, with a tentative D call TRBD1 (5 bases). Deletions cut 10 bases from V and 6 bases from J, with 10 bases between. The V gene's germline CDR1 is SNHLY and CDR2 FYNNEI. The CDR3 has 12 amino acids. The chain's CDR3 is CATGQGNSPLHF. The CDR3 DNA is TGTGCCACGGGGCAGGGTAATTCACCCCTCCACTTT.

CDR3 DNA: TGTGCCAGCAGTCGTGGCCAGGGAGGCAAAAACATTCAGTACTTC. This sequence encodes CASSRGQGGKNIQYF. The chain uses TRBV6-1 and TRBJ2-4, with D maybe TRBD2 (6 bases). CDR1 and CDR2 (germline): MNHNS, SASEGT. This CDR3 is built from 15 residues. V lost 5 bases and J 3 bases, leaving 14 bases between the germline ends.